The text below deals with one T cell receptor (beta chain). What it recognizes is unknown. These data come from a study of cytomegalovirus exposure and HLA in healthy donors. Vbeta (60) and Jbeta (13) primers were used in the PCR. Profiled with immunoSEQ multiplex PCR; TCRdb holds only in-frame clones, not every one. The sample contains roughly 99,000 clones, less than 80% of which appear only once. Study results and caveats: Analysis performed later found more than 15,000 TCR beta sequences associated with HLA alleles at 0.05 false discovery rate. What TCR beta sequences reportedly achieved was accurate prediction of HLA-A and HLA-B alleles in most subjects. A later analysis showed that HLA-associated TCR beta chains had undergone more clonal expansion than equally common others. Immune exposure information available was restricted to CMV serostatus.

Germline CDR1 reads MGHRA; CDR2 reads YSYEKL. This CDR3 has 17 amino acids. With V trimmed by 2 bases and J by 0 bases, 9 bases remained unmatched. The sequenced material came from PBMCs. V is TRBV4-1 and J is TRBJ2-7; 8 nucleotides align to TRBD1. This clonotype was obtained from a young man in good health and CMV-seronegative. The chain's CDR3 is CASSQTPTDRGSYEQYF. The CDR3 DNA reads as TGCGCCAGCAGCCAAACTCCTACTGACAGGGGCTCCTACGAGCAGTACTTC.